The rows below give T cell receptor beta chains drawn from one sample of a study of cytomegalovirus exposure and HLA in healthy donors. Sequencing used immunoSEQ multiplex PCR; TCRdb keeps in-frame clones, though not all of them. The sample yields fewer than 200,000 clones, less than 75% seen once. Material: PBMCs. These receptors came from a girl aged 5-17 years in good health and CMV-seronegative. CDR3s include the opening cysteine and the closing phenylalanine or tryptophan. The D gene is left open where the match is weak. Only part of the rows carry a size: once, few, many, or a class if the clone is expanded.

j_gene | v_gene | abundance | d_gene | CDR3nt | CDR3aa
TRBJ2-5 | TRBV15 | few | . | TGTGCCACCAGCAGAGAACCTCGCAGGCCCGAGACCCAGTACTTC | CATSREPRRPETQYF
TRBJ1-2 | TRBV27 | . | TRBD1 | TGTGCCAGCGGATTTTTACAGGGGCCGCACGGGGGAGATGGCTACACCTTC | CASGFLQGPHGGDGYTF
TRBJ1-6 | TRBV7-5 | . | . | TGTGCCAGAAGCCCTCCGTTAGGGGAGGACTCACCCCTCCACTTT | CARSPPLGEDSPLHF
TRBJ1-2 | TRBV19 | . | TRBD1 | TGTGCCACTACCGGGACAGGGGCGTTTCTCTATGGCTACACCTTC | CATTGTGAFLYGYTF
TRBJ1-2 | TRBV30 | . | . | TGTGCCTGGAAGGGAGGCTCTGGCTACTCCTTC | CAWKGGSGYSF
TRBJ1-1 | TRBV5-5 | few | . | TGTGCCAGCAGCGGGGAGCGTCCGGGGAACACTGAAGCTTTCTTT | CASSGERPGNTEAFF
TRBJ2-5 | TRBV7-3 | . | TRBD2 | TGTGCCAGCAGCTACGCGGGGGGGCCAGGAGAGACCCAGTACTTC | CASSYAGGPGETQYF
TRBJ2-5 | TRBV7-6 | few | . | TGTGCCAGCAGCAACGGGGTCCAAGAGACCCAGTACTTC | CASSNGVQETQYF
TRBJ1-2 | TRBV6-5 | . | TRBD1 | TGTGCCAGCAGTAACACAGGGGATTGGGGCTACACCTTC | CASSNTGDWGYTF
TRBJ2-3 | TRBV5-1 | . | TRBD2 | TGCGCCAGCAGCTTGGCCGCCGGGGGGGCCACAGATACGCAGTATTTT | CASSLAAGGATDTQYF
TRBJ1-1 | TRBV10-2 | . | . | TGCGCCAGCAGTGACGGGAATCCCACTGAAGCTTTCTTT | CASSDGNPTEAFF
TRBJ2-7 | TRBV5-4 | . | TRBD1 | TGTGCCAGCAGCCCCGGGACAGGGATCTCCTACGAGCAGTACTTC | CASSPGTGISYEQYF
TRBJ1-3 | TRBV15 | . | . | TGTGCCACCAGCAGAGGAGGGGGAAACACCATATATTTT | CATSRGGGNTIYF
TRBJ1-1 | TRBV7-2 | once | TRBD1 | TGTGCCAGCAGCTTAACTCGGGACAGTCTGAACACTGAAGCTTTCTTT | CASSLTRDSLNTEAFF
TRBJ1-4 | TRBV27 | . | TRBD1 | TGTGCCAGCTCCCTAGGGACAGGGCTGGAAAAACTGTTTTTT | CASSLGTGLEKLFF
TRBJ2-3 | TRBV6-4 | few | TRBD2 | TGTGCCAGCAGTCTCGGGGGGGCCGAGACAGATACGCAGTATTTT | CASSLGGAETDTQYF
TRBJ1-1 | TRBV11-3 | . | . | TGTGCCAGCAGTTTATCCAGGGCAAACACTGAAGCTTTCTTT | CASSLSRANTEAFF
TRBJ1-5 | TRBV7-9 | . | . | TGTGCCAGCAGCTTAGATCGAGGCAATCAGCCCCAGCATTTT | CASSLDRGNQPQHF
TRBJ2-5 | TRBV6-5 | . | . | TGTGCCAGCAGGGAGACTATTCTGTCGGAGACCCAGTACTTC | CASRETILSETQYF
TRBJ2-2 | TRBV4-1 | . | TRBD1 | TGCGCCAGCAGCCAAGGTCAGGGGGTGAGCACCGGGGAGCTGTTTTTT | CASSQGQGVSTGELFF
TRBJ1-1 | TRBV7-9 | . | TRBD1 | TGTGCCAGCCGGGGACAGCCGAACACTGAAGCTTTCTTT | CASRGQPNTEAFF
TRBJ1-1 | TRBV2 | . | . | TGTGCCAGCGCTTCGGACAGGAACACTGAAGCTTTCTTT | CASASDRNTEAFF
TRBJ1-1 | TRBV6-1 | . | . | TGTGCCAGCAGTGAAGCTCAGGGCCCCGGATGGGAAGCTTTCTTT | CASSEAQGPGWEAFF
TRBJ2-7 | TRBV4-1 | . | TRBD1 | TGCGCCAGCACCAAGCAGTACCTCCGGACAGGGGAACACGAGCAGTACTTC | CASTKQYLRTGEHEQYF
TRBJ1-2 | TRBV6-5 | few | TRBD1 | TGTGCCAGCAGTTTGGCTGGGACAGAAGATGGCTACACCTTC | CASSLAGTEDGYTF
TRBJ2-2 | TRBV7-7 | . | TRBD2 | TGTGCTACACCTAGCGGGGCAACCGGGGAGCTGTTTTTT | CATPSGATGELFF
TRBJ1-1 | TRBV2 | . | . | TGTGCCAGCAGCCATGGAGGGGGGGCGAACACTGAAGCTTTCTTT | CASSHGGGANTEAFF